This entry lists 26 T cell receptor beta chains sequenced from one sample in a study of shared T cell receptors in the human thymus. Clones were sequenced by immunoSEQ multiplex PCR, and TCRdb holds only the in-frame ones, with some missing. The repertoire has hundreds of thousands of clones, around 87% of them found once; the top ten carry roughly 0.0086%. These data also featured in a second study, about human thymus T cells.

The sequenced sample consisted of thymocytes. These receptors came from a boy younger than two with a congenital heart defect.

The chain employs TRBV6-5 and TRBJ2-2; D remains unclear. This CDR3 spans 16 amino acids. Germline CDR1 MNHEY, CDR2 SVGAGI. V lost 0 bases and J lost 4, with 12 bases in between. The CDR3 sequence: CASSYSTRVGTGELFF. DNA for the CDR3: TGTGCCAGCAGTTACTCAACCCGGGTGGGCACCGGGGAGCTGTTTTTT.

The chain couples TRBV30 to TRBJ2-1, with 7 bases lining up with TRBD1. This CDR3 contains 15 residues. Per germline, CDR1 GTSNPN and CDR2 SVGIG (reference sequence). The trim removed 1 base at V and 0 bases at J, leaving 3 bases unmatched. The CDR3 sequence is CAWSGGQDSYNEQFF. In nucleotides, the CDR3 is TGTGCCTGGAGTGGTGGACAGGACTCCTACAATGAGCAGTTCTTC.

The rearrangement uses TRBV28 and TRBJ2-7; 7 bases are shared with TRBD2. This CDR3 region has 15 residues. The germline V gene has CDR1 MDHEN and CDR2 SYDVKM. V was pared by 6 bases and J by 2 bases, with 10 bases of the junction left unmatched. CDR3 DNA: TGTGCCAGCAGATATGCGGGGGATACCCCCTACGAGCAGTACTTC. Its protein is CASRYAGDTPYEQYF. The complete variable domain, with remaining parts taken from reference TRBV28 and TRBJ2-7, reads DVKVTQSSRYLVKRTGEKVFLECVQDMDHENMFWYRQDPGLGLRLIYFSYDVKMKEKGDIPEGYSVSREKKERFSLILESASTNQTSMYLCASRYAGDTPYEQYFGPGTRLTVT.

The chain couples TRBV14 to TRBJ1-1, with 8 bases aligning to TRBD1. The CDR3 has 16 amino acids. The trim removed 3 bases at V and 4 bases at J, leaving 10 bases unmatched. Germline CDR1 is SGHDN and CDR2 is FVKESK. The CDR3 protein is CASSHGTGHNSTEAFF. CDR3 bases: TGTGCCAGCAGCCACGGGACAGGCCATAACTCCACTGAAGCTTTCTTT.

The rearrangement uses TRBV9 and TRBJ2-7, with 8 bases matching TRBD2. The V gene's germline CDR1 is SGDLS and CDR2 YYNGEE. J was trimmed by 3 bases and V by 4 bases; bases with no gene match: 12. The CDR3 spans 16 residues. In nucleotides, the CDR3 is TGTGCCAGCAGCCCGCACACTGCGGGAGGCGTCTACGAGCAGTACTTC. Translated: CASSPHTAGGVYEQYF.

The chain joins TRBV7-3 to TRBJ2-1; D might be TRBD2 (5 bases). Trimming shortened V by 5 bases and J by 5 bases, and 16 bases separated the two germline ends. The CDR3 has 15 amino acids. Germline CDR1 SGHTA, CDR2 FQGTGA. The CDR3 DNA sequence: TGTGCCAGCAGCCTCGGGGTTCGAATAGACAATGAGCAGTTCTTC. It codes for CASSLGVRIDNEQFF. Variable domain in full (rest from reference TRBV7-3 and TRBJ2-1): GAGVSQTPSNKVTEKGKYVELRCDPISGHTALYWYRQSLGQGPEFLIYFQGTGAADDSGLPNDRFFAVRPEGSVSTLKIQRTERGDSAVYLCASSLGVRIDNEQFFGPGTRLTVL.

The chain is built from TRBV2 and TRBJ1-4; 10 bases fit TRBD1. The germline V gene encodes CDR1 SNHLY and CDR2 FYNNEI. There are 16 residues in the CDR3. Trimming at V came to 2 bases and at J to 11 bases, leaving 11 bases not matched to a gene. The CDR3 coding sequence is TGTGCCAGCAGTGAACCTGGGACAGGGGTTCAGGGGAAACTGTTTTTT. Translating gives CASSEPGTGVQGKLFF.

The chain carries TRBV28 and TRBJ1-6; unclear D gene. Germline V gene data show CDR1 as MDHEN and CDR2 as SYDVKM. V lost 8 bases and J 0 bases, leaving 17 bases between the germline ends. The length of the CDR3 is 17 residues. As DNA, the CDR3 is TGTGCCAGCCGCCGGGTAAAAGAAGGCTCCTATAATTCACCCCTCCACTTT. Translation: CASRRVKEGSYNSPLHF.

This sequence joins TRBV6-1 and TRBJ1-5; 8 nucleotides match TRBD1. The CDR3 has 15 residues. Germline trimming cut 7 bases from V and 3 bases from J; bases unmatched to any gene: 8. CDR1 and CDR2 (germline): MNHNS, SASEGT. This CDR3 reads CASTTGEGFNQPQHF. The CDR3 nucleotides read TGTGCCAGCACGACAGGGGAGGGTTTCAATCAGCCCCAGCATTTT.

The chain employs TRBV9 and TRBJ2-2, with D possibly matching TRBD2 (7 bases). V gave up 0 bases and J gave up 0 bases, with 24 bases separating them. Per germline, CDR1 SGDLS and CDR2 YYNGEE. This CDR3 is 21 amino acids long. DNA for the CDR3: TGTGCCAGCAGCGTAGACCCAGTGGTGGGCGGGGGCATCGCGAACACCGGGGAGCTGTTTTTT. Protein product: CASSVDPVVGGGIANTGELFF.

This chain links TRBV30 with TRBJ2-5, with 7 bases that match TRBD1. CDR1 GTSNPN and CDR2 SVGIG come from the germline V gene (reference sequence). The J segment lost 1 base and the V segment lost 0 bases, leaving 5 bases of the junction unmatched. The CDR3 totals 15 residues. Here the CDR3 DNA reads TGTGCCTGGAGTGTGGTCTCAGGGGGCCAAGAGACCCAGTACTTC. Amino acids: CAWSVVSGGQETQYF.

The CDR3 protein is CASSQVRGPEQYF. For the CDR3, the DNA is TGCGCCAGCAGCCAAGTTCGAGGGCCCGAGCAGTACTTC. This chain connects TRBV4-3 to TRBJ2-7; D may be TRBD2 (5 bases). In germline, CDR1 is LGHNA, CDR2 YSLEER. CDR3 length: 13 amino acids. Trimming shortened V by 1 base and J by 6 bases, and 10 bases separated the two germline ends.

This sequence joins TRBV9 and TRBJ1-2; no clear D gene. Trimming stripped 0 bases from V and 6 bases from J, with 12 bases between. This CDR3 is 14 amino acids long. Germline loops: CDR1 SGDLS, CDR2 YYNGEE. The CDR3 DNA is TGTGCCAGCAGCGTAGGGGCCAACACGAATGGCTACACCTTC. This encodes CASSVGANTNGYTF.

The rearrangement links TRBV5-1 to TRBJ2-7; a possible D gene is TRBD2 (5 bases). The ends were cut back, 3 bases at V and 6 bases at J, with 13 bases in the middle. The germline V gene has CDR1 SGHRS and CDR2 YFSETQ. This CDR3 has 13 amino acids. CDR3 amino acids: CASSSELVSEQYF. The CDR3 DNA sequence: TGCGCCAGCAGCTCGGAACTAGTTTCCGAGCAGTACTTC.

This chain joins TRBV7-2 and TRBJ2-4; 8 bases map to TRBD2. The CDR3 consists of 18 residues. J lost 3 bases, V lost 1 base, and 11 bases had no gene match. Germline V gene sequence: CDR1 SGHTA, CDR2 FQGNSA. For the CDR3, the DNA is TGTGCCAGCAGCTTAGACGACGGGGGGGCCCCGGACAAAAACATTCAGTACTTC. Amino acids: CASSLDDGGAPDKNIQYF. The full variable domain, rest sourced from reference TRBV7-2 and TRBJ2-4, is GAGVSQSPSNKVTEKGKDVELRCDPISGHTALYWYRQSLGQGLEFLIYFQGNSAPDKSGLPSDRFSAERTGGSVSTLTIQRTQQEDSAVYLCASSLDDGGAPDKNIQYFGAGTRLSVL.

The chain is built from TRBV15 and TRBJ2-2, with unresolved D. The CDR3 contains 12 residues. CDR1 LNHNV and CDR2 YYDKDF come from the germline V gene (reference sequence). V lost 7 bases and J 4 bases, leaving 7 bases between the germline ends. DNA of the CDR3: TGTGCCACCACTAGTCGCACCGGGGAGCTGTTTTTT. It codes for CATTSRTGELFF. The whole variable domain, remainder taken from reference TRBV15 and TRBJ2-2, is DAMVIQNPRYQVTQFGKPVTLSCSQTLNHNVMYWYQQKSSQAPKLLFHYYDKDFNNEADTPDNFQSRRPNTSFCFLDIRSPGLGDTAMYLCATTSRTGELFFGEGSRLTVL.

This sequence joins TRBV28 and TRBJ2-1; TRBD2 matches at 13 bases. The ends lost 2 bases at V and 4 bases at J; junction bases unmatched: 14. The germline gives CDR1 MDHEN, CDR2 SYDVKM. The CDR3 is 20 residues long. CDR3 coding DNA: TGTGCCAGCAGTTTAGAAAGGACTAGCGGGAGAATAGCGGAGTACAATGAGCAGTTCTTC. Translation gives CASSLERTSGRIAEYNEQFF.

The rearrangement links TRBV6-6 to TRBJ1-4; possible D gene TRBD1, 6 bases. The CDR3 has 14 residues. In germline, CDR1 is MNHNY, CDR2 SVGAGI (reference sequence). The V gene lost 4 bases and the J gene lost 6 bases, with 12 bases spanning the gap. CDR3 region: CASSSDRLDEKLFF. Here the CDR3 DNA reads TGTGCCAGCAGTTCTGACAGGTTGGATGAAAAACTGTTTTTT.

The rearrangement joins TRBV23-1 to TRBJ1-1; D gene uncertain. TRBV23-1 is given ORF status, its function remaining uncertain. The CDR3 is 15 amino acids. Deletions cut 0 bases from V and 10 bases from J, with 18 bases between. The CDR3 bases are TGCGCCAGCAGTCAATCGAGCTACAGTGGCCGGATAGCTTTCTTT. It codes for CASSQSSYSGRIAFF.

The chain is built from TRBV4-3 and TRBJ1-3; TRBD1 matches at 8 bases. V shed 0 bases, J shed 5 bases, and the junction held 3 bases outside the gene matches. This CDR3 is built from 15 residues. Germline CDR1 is LGHNA and CDR2 is YSLEER. The CDR3: CASSQDRQGRNTIYF. The DNA for the CDR3 is TGCGCCAGCAGCCAAGACAGACAGGGGAGAAACACCATATATTTT.

J is TRBJ2-7 and V is TRBV27, with 9 bases lining up with TRBD1. Germline CDR1 and CDR2: MNHEY and SMNVEV (reference sequence). The CDR3 is 14 residues long. The junction had 10 bases not matched to a gene; V was cut back by 7 bases and J by 6 bases. CDR3 loop: CASKDGTGLVEQYF. In nucleotides, the CDR3 is TGTGCCAGCAAAGACGGGACAGGGTTGGTCGAGCAGTACTTC.

The J gene is TRBJ2-3, the V gene TRBV9; 12 bases line up with TRBD2. The CDR3 length is 16 residues. CDR1 and CDR2 (germline): SGDLS, YYNGEE. V shed 0 bases and J 4 bases; nucleotides not matched to a gene: 3. In nucleotides, the CDR3 is TGTGCCAGCAGCGTAGCGCTAGCGGGGGGGCCAGATACGCAGTATTTT. Translated: CASSVALAGGPDTQYF.

The rearrangement links TRBV15 to TRBJ2-5; TRBD2 might be the D (6 bases). Germline CDR1 and CDR2: LNHNV and YYDKDF (reference sequence). The CDR3 contains 22 residues. V lost 0 bases to trimming and J lost 1 base, with 30 bases between them. DNA of the CDR3: TGTGCCACCAGCAGAGATTCCCGCCGTTTGCTGAGGCGACGGGGGAGCCAAGAGACCCAGTACTTC. It specifies CATSRDSRRLLRRRGSQETQYF. Looking up the rest from reference TRBV15 and TRBJ2-5 gives the full variable domain: DAMVIQNPRYQVTQFGKPVTLSCSQTLNHNVMYWYQQKSSQAPKLLFHYYDKDFNNEADTPDNFQSRRPNTSFCFLDIRSPGLGDTAMYLCATSRDSRRLLRRRGSQETQYFGPGTRLLVL.

J is TRBJ2-7 and V is TRBV7-9, with 14 bases matching TRBD2. Trimming removed 5 bases from V and 1 base from J; junction bases left unmatched: 10. The CDR3 length is 18 residues. CDR1 and CDR2 from the germline V gene are SEHNR and FQNEAQ (reference sequence). The CDR3 DNA sequence: TGTGCCAGCAGCCCGGGACTAGCGGGAGAGGAAAGGTCCTACGAGCAGTACTTC. Its protein is CASSPGLAGEERSYEQYF. Full variable domain (outside the CDR3, taken from reference TRBV7-9 and TRBJ2-7): DTGVSQNPRHKITKRGQNVTFRCDPISEHNRLYWYRQTLGQGPEFLTYFQNEAQLEKSRLLSDRFSAERPKGSFSTLEIQRTEQGDSAMYLCASSPGLAGEERSYEQYFGPGTRLTVT.

The chain has TRBV7-2 and TRBJ1-3; 11 bases fit TRBD1. CDR1 SGHTA and CDR2 FQGNSA come from the germline V gene. This CDR3 has 18 residues. V was pared by 6 bases and J by 1 base, with 11 bases of the junction left unmatched. CDR3 DNA: TGTGCCAGCAGTTCCGGGACAGGGGGACGTGGGTCTGGAAACACCATATATTTT. Its translation is CASSSGTGGRGSGNTIYF.

The V and J genes are TRBV27 and TRBJ1-1; no clear D. Germline CDR1 is MNHEY and CDR2 is SMNVEV (reference sequence). V dropped 0 bases and J dropped 4 bases, with 12 bases sitting between them. CDR3 length equals 15 residues. CDR3 coding DNA: TGTGCCAGCAGTTTATCGAACAGCCTTGTCACTGAAGCTTTCTTT. This sequence encodes CASSLSNSLVTEAFF.